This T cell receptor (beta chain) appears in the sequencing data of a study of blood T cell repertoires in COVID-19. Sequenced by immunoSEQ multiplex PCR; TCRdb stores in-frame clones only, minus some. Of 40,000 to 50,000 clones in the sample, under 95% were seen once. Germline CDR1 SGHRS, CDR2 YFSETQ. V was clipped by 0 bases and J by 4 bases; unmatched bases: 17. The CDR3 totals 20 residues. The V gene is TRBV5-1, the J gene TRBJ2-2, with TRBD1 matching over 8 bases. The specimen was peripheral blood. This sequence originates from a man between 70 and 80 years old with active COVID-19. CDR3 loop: CASSLGFRYLQGQATGELFF. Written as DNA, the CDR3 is TGCGCCAGCAGCTTGGGGTTCCGTTATCTTCAGGGACAGGCCACCGGGGAGCTGTTTTTT.